These 20 T cell receptor beta chains were sequenced from one sample in a study of CD4 T cells in relation to SARS-CoV-2 and coronaviruses (dated by TCRdb to the early 2020s). CD4+ T cells from unexposed donors were collected before the COVID-19 pandemic (2011-2018). The EasySep CD4+ T cell isolation kit was used to isolate CD4+ T cells once the cultures had run for nine to eleven days. Preparation of the library involved the immunoSEQ multiplex PCR assay. The immuneACCESS repertoire file appears here via TCRdb, limited to in-frame rearrangements. These files lack a portion of the clones; in checked studies, under half of the deficit traces to unresolved V genes, and the cause of the others is not known. Recorded for this sample are about 21,000 clones; roughly three quarters of them occurred a single time. The top ten constitute 16% of the sample. The antigens for these receptors are not known. Specimen: CD4+ T cells from PBMCs, cultured in vitro. Receptors originate from a human donor in good health.

This clone was counted only a few times. Here the CDR3 DNA reads TGTGCCAGCAGCCAGCGGGGCGGTCAGCCCCAGCATTTT. This sequence encodes CASSQRGGQPQHF. This rearrangement joins TRBV3-1 (or the pseudogene TRBV3-2) to TRBJ1-5; D may be TRBD1 (5 bases). The V gene lost 3 bases and the J gene lost 6 bases, with 9 bases spanning the gap. This CDR3 comprises 13 residues. Germline V CDR1 and CDR2: LGHDT, YNNKEL (reference sequence).

The V and J genes are TRBV29-1 and TRBJ1-2; D is undetermined. Germline CDR1 reads SQVTM; CDR2 reads ANQGSEA. The V end was cut by 3 bases, the J end by 3 bases, with 17 bases between. The CDR3 runs 15 residues. This CDR3 is CSVEIPRVRDYGYTF. CDR3 in DNA: TGCAGCGTTGAGATTCCGAGGGTAAGGGACTATGGCTACACCTTC.

This clone was picked up a small number of times. V usage is TRBV3-1 (or the pseudogene TRBV3-2) and J usage is TRBJ1-2; 7 bases line up with TRBD1. The trim removed 7 bases at V and 7 bases at J, leaving 12 bases unmatched. The CDR3 loop spans 14 amino acids. Germline V gene sequence: CDR1 LGHDT, CDR2 YNNKEL (reference sequence). The CDR3 DNA sequence: TGTGCCAGCACCCCTACCCCGACAGGGTCTGGCTACACCTTC. Its translation: CASTPTPTGSGYTF.

The V call is TRBV9, the J call TRBJ2-1; D may be TRBD2 (6 bases). Germline-derived CDR1 and CDR2 are SGDLS and YYNGEE. The CDR3 consists of 15 residues. Trimming stripped 0 bases from V and 3 bases from J, with 10 bases between. CDR3 bases: TGTGCCAGCAGCGTAGTGTGGCGGGACTACAATGAGCAGTTCTTC. This codes for CASSVVWRDYNEQFF.

This clone was seen only once. The rearrangement uses TRBV3-1 (or the pseudogene TRBV3-2) and TRBJ2-3; 7 bases line up with TRBD2. CDR1 LGHDT and CDR2 YNNKEL come from the germline V gene (reference sequence). The CDR3 contains 12 residues. The J segment lost 9 bases and the V segment lost 6 bases, leaving 6 bases of the junction unmatched. CDR3 nucleotide sequence: TGTGCCAGCAGTAGTGGGGGGGGAACGCAGTATTTT. This gives the protein CASSSGGGTQYF.

The J gene is TRBJ1-1, the V gene TRBV28; no clear D. Per the germline V gene, CDR1 is MDHEN and CDR2 is SYDVKM. The CDR3 runs to 13 residues. Deletions cut 6 bases from V and 4 bases from J, with 12 bases between. The CDR3 spells CASSGRLGTEAFF. As DNA, the CDR3 is TGTGCCAGCAGCGGACGTTTGGGCACTGAAGCTTTCTTT.

V and J are TRBV11-2 and TRBJ1-1; TRBD1 agrees at 11 bases. Germline trimming cut 3 bases from V and 5 bases from J; bases unmatched to any gene: 5. Germline V lookup: CDR1 SGHAT, CDR2 FQNNGV. The CDR3 runs to 15 residues. This CDR3 reads CASSLDRGPGTEAFF. In DNA form, the CDR3 reads TGTGCCAGCAGCTTGGACAGGGGGCCGGGAACTGAAGCTTTCTTT.

The chain carries TRBV4-2 and TRBJ1-5; D gene unclear. This CDR3 has 12 residues. The ends were cut back, 4 bases at V and 3 bases at J, with 4 bases in the middle. CDR1 and CDR2 from the germline V gene are LGHNA and YNFKEQ. The CDR3 DNA is TGTGCCAGCAGCCGTGACAATCAGCCCCAGCATTTT. This translates into CASSRDNQPQHF.

This chain uses TRBV27 with TRBJ1-5, with TRBD1 matching over 8 bases. The CDR3 has 13 residues. Germline values: CDR1 MNHEY, CDR2 SMNVEV (reference sequence). V lost 6 bases to trimming and J lost 9 bases; unmatched junction nucleotides: 7. The CDR3 is CASRDRGLGPQHF. CDR3 DNA sequence: TGTGCCAGCAGAGACAGGGGACTTGGGCCCCAGCATTTT.

This clone was recorded a few times. The chain recombines TRBV3-1 (or the pseudogene TRBV3-2) with TRBJ1-2; 7 positions match TRBD1. Germline V CDR1 and CDR2: LGHDT, YNNKEL (reference sequence). Germline trimming cut 4 bases from V and 4 bases from J; bases unmatched to any gene: 6. The CDR3 spans 14 residues. CDR3 amino acids: CASSRQGEGYGYTF. The CDR3 DNA is TGTGCCAGCAGCCGCCAGGGGGAGGGCTATGGCTACACCTTC.

As concerns this clone: At one end, the junction sequence differs from germline, possibly due to a read error. V is TRBV18 and J is TRBJ2-5; a weak D match, TRBD1 (6 bases). Germline V lookup: CDR1 KGHSH, CDR2 LQKENI. The CDR3 sequence is 13 residues long. CDR3 sequence: CASTPTGQETQYF. DNA of the CDR3: TGTGCCAGCACACCGACAGGACAAGAGACCCAGTACTTC.

V is TRBV6-5 and J is TRBJ2-7; TRBD2 agrees at 12 bases. The CDR3 is 14 residues long. Germline V lookup: CDR1 MNHEY, CDR2 SVGAGI. With 6 bases clipped from V and 5 bases from J, the junction kept 5 bases outside the gene matches. The CDR3 reads CASRRLAGENEQYF. In DNA form, the CDR3 reads TGTGCCAGCAGACGACTAGCGGGAGAAAACGAGCAGTACTTC.

V gene TRBV9 combines with J gene TRBJ2-7, with 9 bases fitting TRBD1. The V and J ends lost 3 bases and 1 base, in that order; junction bases with no gene match: 5. The CDR3 contains 15 residues. CDR1 and CDR2 (germline): SGDLS, YYNGEE. CDR3 sequence (DNA): TGTGCCAGCAGCGCCCTGGGGACAGGGTCCTACGAGCAGTACTTC. This encodes CASSALGTGSYEQYF.

J is TRBJ2-2 and V is TRBV10-3, with 9 bases aligning to TRBD2. Germline V gene sequence: CDR1 ENHRY, CDR2 SYGVKD. This CDR3 contains 16 residues. V lost 6 bases, J lost 6 bases, and 11 bases stayed unmatched. The CDR3 spells CAIRLTSGFTAGELFF. The CDR3, as DNA: TGTGCCATCAGGTTAACTAGCGGGTTTACGGCCGGGGAGCTGTTTTTT.

The chain has TRBV7-9 and TRBJ1-1; 7 positions match TRBD1. The CDR3 consists of 18 residues. Germline V gene lookup returns CDR1 SEHNR and CDR2 FQNEAQ (reference sequence). With V trimmed by 5 bases and J by 4 bases, 19 bases remained unmatched. CDR3 sequence reads: CASSGTRDSLRSFTEAFF. DNA of the CDR3: TGTGCCAGCAGCGGAACCCGGGACAGCCTAAGATCCTTCACTGAAGCTTTCTTT.

The chain uses TRBV19 and TRBJ1-1; perhaps TRBD1 as D (5 bases). Germline CDR1 and CDR2: LNHDA and SQIVND (reference sequence). V lost 11 bases, J lost 3 bases, and 16 bases lay in between. The CDR3 length is 13 residues. CDR3 sequence: CAVAGAGHTEAFF. The DNA for the CDR3 is TGTGCCGTCGCCGGGGCAGGGCACACTGAAGCTTTCTTT.

This rearrangement joins TRBV7-9 to TRBJ2-7; D is possibly TRBD2 (5 bases). This CDR3 is built from 14 residues. V dropped 0 bases and J dropped 2 bases, with 8 bases sitting between them. Per the germline V gene, CDR1 is SEHNR and CDR2 is FQNEAQ (reference sequence). The DNA for the CDR3 is TGTGCCAGCAGCTTAGCGGGAGTCGCCTACGAGCAGTACTTC. Its translation is CASSLAGVAYEQYF.

The chain joins TRBV12-3 or TRBV12-4 to TRBJ1-2; possible D gene TRBD1, 6 bases. Trimming pared 8 bases from V and 6 bases from J, leaving 16 bases between. The CDR3 loop spans 13 amino acids. The CDR3 region has the DNA TGTGCCAGCGTACGGGGGGGGCTCGATGGCTACACCTTC. Translated, it gives CASVRGGLDGYTF.

The chain employs TRBV3-1 (or the pseudogene TRBV3-2) and TRBJ1-2; no reliable D call. CDR1 is LGHDT and CDR2 is YNNKEL in the germline V gene (reference sequence). Deletions cut 3 bases from V and 8 bases from J, with 7 bases between. CDR3 length equals 11 residues. CDR3 loop: CASSQALGYTF. CDR3 DNA: TGTGCCAGCAGCCAGGCCTTGGGCTACACCTTC.

V usage is TRBV3-1 (or the pseudogene TRBV3-2) and J usage is TRBJ2-2, with unresolved D. V lost 4 bases, J lost 10 bases, and 10 bases lay in between. This CDR3 is 12 amino acids long. Germline values: CDR1 LGHDT, CDR2 YNNKEL (reference sequence). CDR3 protein: CASSRLGEELFF. CDR3 DNA: TGTGCCAGCAGCCGCCTTGGAGAGGAGCTGTTTTTT.